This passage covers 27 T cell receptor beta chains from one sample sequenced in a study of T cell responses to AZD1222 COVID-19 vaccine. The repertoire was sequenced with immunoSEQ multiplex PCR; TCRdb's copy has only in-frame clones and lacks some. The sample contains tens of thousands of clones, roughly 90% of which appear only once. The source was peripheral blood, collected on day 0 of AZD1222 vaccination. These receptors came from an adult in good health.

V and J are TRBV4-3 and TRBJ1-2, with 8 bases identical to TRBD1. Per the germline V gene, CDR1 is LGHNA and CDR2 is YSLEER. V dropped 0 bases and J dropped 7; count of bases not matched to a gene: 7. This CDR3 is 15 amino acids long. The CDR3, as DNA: TGCGCCAGCAGCCAAGATCGGGCAGGGGGCGGTGGCTACACCTTC. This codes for CASSQDRAGGGGYTF.

The CDR3 here is CASSRQGNQPQHF. The CDR3 bases are TGTGCCAGTAGTAGACAGGGGAATCAGCCCCAGCATTTT. This sequence joins TRBV19 and TRBJ1-5, with 8 bases lining up with TRBD1. CDR3 size: 13 residues. J gave up 4 bases and V 4 bases, and 0 bases lay outside the gene matches. The germline gives CDR1 LNHDA, CDR2 SQIVND (reference sequence).

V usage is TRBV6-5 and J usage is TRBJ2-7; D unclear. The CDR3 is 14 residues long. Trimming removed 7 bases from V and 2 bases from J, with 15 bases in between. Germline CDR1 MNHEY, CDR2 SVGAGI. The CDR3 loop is CASKFLGEAYEQYF. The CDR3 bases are TGTGCCAGCAAGTTTCTTGGCGAGGCCTACGAGCAGTACTTC.

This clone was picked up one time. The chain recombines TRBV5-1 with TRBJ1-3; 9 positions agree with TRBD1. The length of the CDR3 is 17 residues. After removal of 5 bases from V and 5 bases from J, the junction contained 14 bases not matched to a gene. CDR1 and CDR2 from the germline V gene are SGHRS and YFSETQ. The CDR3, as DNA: TGCGCCAGCAGTGTCATCCCCCGGGACAGGGAGAGAAACACCATATATTTT. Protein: CASSVIPRDRERNTIYF.

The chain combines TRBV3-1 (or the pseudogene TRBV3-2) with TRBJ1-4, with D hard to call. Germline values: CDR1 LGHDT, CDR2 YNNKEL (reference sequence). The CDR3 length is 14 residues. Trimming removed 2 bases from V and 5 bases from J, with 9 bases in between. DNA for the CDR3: TGTGCCAGCAGCCAAATACGTTCAAATGAAAAACTGTTTTTT. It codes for CASSQIRSNEKLFF.

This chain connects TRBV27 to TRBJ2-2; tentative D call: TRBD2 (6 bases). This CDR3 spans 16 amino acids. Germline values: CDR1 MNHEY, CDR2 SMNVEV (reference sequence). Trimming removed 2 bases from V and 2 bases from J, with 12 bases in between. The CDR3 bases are TGTGCCAGCAGTTTAACGGGAGTAGTCAACACCGGGGAGCTGTTTTTT. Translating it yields CASSLTGVVNTGELFF.

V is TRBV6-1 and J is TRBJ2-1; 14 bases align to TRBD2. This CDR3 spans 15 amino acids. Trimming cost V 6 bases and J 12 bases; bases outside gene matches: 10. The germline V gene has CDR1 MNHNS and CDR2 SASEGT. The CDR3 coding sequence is TGTGCCAGCAGCACCGGGACTAGCGGGAGAGGGGGGCAGTTCTTC. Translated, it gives CASSTGTSGRGGQFF.

The CDR3 sequence is CASTQLGGGGQGSYEQYF. CDR3 sequence (DNA): TGTGCCAGCACTCAGTTGGGGGGAGGGGGACAGGGGTCCTACGAGCAGTACTTC. J is TRBJ2-7 and V is TRBV28; TRBD1 matches 10 bases. The length of the CDR3 is 18 residues. From germline, CDR1 is MDHEN and CDR2 SYDVKM. V was clipped by 7 bases and J by 1 base; unmatched bases: 16.

This CDR3 reads CASSPGASAYQETQYF. The CDR3 DNA sequence: TGCGCCAGCAGCCCCGGGGCTAGCGCATACCAAGAGACCCAGTACTTC. This chain connects TRBV4-1 to TRBJ2-5, with D maybe TRBD2 (6 bases). CDR1 MGHRA and CDR2 YSYEKL come from the germline V gene. The CDR3 is 16 amino acids. The V and J ends lost 4 bases and 0 bases respectively, with 15 bases between them.

CDR3: CASSQGRAGGPTPELFF. The CDR3 nucleotides are TGCGCCAGCAGCCAAGGACGGGCGGGAGGCCCTACACCGGAGCTGTTTTTT. The chain is built from TRBV4-3 and TRBJ2-2, with 8 bases fitting TRBD2. J lost 10 bases, V lost 1 base, and 14 bases had no gene match. This CDR3 has 17 residues. CDR1 and CDR2 from the germline V gene are LGHNA and YSLEER.

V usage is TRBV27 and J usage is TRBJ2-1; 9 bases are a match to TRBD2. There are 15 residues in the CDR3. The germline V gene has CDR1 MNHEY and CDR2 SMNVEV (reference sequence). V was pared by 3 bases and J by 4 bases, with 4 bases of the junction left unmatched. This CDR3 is CASSFGTSSYNEQFF. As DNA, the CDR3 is TGTGCCAGCAGTTTCGGGACTAGCAGTTACAATGAGCAGTTCTTC.

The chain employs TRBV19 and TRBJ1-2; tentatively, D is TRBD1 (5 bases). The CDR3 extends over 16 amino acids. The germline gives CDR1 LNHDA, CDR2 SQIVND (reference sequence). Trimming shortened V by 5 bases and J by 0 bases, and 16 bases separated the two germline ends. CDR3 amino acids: CASSVVRDPPNYGYTF. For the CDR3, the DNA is TGTGCCAGTAGTGTCGTCAGGGATCCACCTAACTATGGCTACACCTTC.

The CDR3 DNA sequence: TGTGCCAGCACCCTCCTCCCAGGGGACTCTGGAAACACCATATATTTT. Residues: CASTLLPGDSGNTIYF. This chain uses TRBV28 with TRBJ1-3, with D maybe TRBD1 (6 bases). Germline CDR1 is MDHEN and CDR2 is SYDVKM. The CDR3 contains 16 residues. The V gene lost 7 bases and the J gene lost 0 bases, with 16 bases spanning the gap.

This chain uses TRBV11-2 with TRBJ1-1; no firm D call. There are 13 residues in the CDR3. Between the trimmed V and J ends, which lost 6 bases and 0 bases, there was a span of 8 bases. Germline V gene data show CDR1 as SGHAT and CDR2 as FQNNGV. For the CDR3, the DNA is TGTGCCAGCAGTCTTCAGGTGAACACTGAAGCTTTCTTT. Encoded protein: CASSLQVNTEAFF.

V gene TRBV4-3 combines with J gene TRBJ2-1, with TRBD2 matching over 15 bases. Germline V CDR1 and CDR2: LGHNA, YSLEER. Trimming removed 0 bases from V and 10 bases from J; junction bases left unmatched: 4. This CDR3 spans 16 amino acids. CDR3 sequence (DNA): TGCGCCAGCAGCCAAGATTGGACTAGCGGGAGGGGGGAGCAGTTCTTC. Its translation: CASSQDWTSGRGEQFF.

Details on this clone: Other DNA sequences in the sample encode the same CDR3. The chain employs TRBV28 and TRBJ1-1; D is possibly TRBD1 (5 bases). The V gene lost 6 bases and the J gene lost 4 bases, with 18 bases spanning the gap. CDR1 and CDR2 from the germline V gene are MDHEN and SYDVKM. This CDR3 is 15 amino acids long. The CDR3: CASSGTGEQITEAFF. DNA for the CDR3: TGTGCCAGCAGCGGTACAGGTGAACAGATCACTGAAGCTTTCTTT.

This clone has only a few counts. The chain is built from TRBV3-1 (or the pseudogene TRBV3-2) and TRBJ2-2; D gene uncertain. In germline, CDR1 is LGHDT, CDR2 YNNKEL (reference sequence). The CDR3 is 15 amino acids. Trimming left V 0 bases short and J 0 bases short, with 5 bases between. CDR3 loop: CASSQDPSNTGELFF. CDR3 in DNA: TGTGCCAGCAGCCAAGATCCCTCGAACACCGGGGAGCTGTTTTTT.

CDR3 loop: CASSPEGAPTPGYTF. The DNA of the CDR3 is TGTGCCAGCAGCCCTGAGGGGGCCCCAACTCCTGGCTACACCTTC. The chain employs TRBV11-2 and TRBJ1-2, with 7 nucleotides matching TRBD1. CDR3 length: 15 amino acids. The germline V gene has CDR1 SGHAT and CDR2 FQNNGV. Unmatched junction bases numbered 13, after V lost 5 bases and J lost 7 bases.

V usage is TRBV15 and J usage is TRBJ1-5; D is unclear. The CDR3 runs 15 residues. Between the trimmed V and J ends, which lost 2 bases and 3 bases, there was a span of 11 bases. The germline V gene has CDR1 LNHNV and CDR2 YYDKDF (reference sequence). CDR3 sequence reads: CATSRRGESNQPQHF. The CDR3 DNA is TGTGCCACCAGCAGACGCGGGGAGTCCAATCAGCCCCAGCATTTT.

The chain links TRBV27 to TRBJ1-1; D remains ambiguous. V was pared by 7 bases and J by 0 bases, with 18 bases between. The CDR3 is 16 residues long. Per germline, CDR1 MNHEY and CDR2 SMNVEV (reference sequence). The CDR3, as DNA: TGTGCCAGCATCCCTCCCCCGGGCCGGATGAACACTGAAGCTTTCTTT. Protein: CASIPPPGRMNTEAFF.

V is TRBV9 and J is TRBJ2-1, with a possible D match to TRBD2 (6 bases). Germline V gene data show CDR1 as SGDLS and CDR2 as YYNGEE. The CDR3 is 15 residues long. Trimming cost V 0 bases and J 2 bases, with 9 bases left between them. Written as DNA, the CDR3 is TGTGCCAGCAGCGTAGCTAGCGCAACCTACAATGAGCAGTTCTTC. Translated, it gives CASSVASATYNEQFF.

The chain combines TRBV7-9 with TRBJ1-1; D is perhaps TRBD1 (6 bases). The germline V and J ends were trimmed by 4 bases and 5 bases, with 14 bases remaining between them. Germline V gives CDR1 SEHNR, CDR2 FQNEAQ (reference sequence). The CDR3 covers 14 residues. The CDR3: CASSSARGNTEAFF. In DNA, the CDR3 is TGTGCCAGCAGCTCGGCAAGGGGGAATACTGAAGCTTTCTTT.

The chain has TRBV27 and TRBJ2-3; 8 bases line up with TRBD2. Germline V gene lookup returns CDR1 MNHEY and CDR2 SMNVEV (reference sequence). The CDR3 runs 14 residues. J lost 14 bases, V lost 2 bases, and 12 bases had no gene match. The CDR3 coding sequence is TGTGCCAGCAGTTTAGTTCCCAGCGGGGGTTATTGGTATTTT. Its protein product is CASSLVPSGGYWYF.

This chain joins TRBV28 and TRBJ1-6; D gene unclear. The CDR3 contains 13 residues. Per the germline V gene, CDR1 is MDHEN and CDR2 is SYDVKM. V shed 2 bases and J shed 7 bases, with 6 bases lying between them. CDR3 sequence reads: CASSLAPNSPLHF. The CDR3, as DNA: TGTGCCAGCAGTTTAGCCCCCAATTCACCCCTCCACTTT.

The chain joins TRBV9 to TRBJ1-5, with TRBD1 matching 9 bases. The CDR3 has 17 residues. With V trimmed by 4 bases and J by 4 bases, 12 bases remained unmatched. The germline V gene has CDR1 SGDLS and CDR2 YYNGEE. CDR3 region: CASSPRQGGWENQPQHF. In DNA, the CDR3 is TGTGCCAGCAGCCCCCGACAGGGGGGATGGGAAAATCAGCCCCAGCATTTT.

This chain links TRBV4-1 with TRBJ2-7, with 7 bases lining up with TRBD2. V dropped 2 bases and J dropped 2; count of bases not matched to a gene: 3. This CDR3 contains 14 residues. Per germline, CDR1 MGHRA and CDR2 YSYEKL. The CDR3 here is CASSQQGGPYEQYF. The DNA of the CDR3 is TGCGCCAGCAGCCAACAGGGAGGGCCCTACGAGCAGTACTTC.

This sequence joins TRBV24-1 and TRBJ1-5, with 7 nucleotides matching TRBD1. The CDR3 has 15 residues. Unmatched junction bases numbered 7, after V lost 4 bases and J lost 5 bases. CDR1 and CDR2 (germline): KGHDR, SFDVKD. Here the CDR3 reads CATSEAGGPDQPQHF. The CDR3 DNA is TGTGCCACCAGTGAGGCAGGGGGACCGGATCAGCCCCAGCATTTT.